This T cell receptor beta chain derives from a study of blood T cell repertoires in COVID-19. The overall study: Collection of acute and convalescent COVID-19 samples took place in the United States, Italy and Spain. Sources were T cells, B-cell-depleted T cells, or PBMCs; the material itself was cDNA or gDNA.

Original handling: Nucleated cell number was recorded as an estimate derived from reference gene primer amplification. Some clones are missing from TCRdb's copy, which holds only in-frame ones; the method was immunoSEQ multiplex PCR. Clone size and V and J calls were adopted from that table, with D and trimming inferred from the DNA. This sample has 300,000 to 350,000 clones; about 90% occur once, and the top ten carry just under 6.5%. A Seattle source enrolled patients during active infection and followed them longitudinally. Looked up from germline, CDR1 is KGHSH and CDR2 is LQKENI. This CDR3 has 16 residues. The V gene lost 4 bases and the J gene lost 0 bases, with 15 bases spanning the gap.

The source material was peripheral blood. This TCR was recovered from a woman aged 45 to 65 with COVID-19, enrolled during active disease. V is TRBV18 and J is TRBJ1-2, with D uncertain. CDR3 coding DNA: TGTGCCAGCTCACTCGGACTGATTTTGGCTAACTATGGCTACACCTTC. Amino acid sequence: CASSLGLILANYGYTF.